These 5 T cell receptor beta chains came from one sample sequenced in a study of blood T cell repertoires in COVID-19 (dated by TCRdb to 2018 to 2020). Preparation of the library involved the immunoSEQ multiplex PCR assay. TCRdb stores this immuneACCESS table with in-frame sequences only. Part of the clones is absent; in the studies checked, under half of the shortfall reflects unresolved V genes, and no reason is known for the rest. Counted in this sample were 30,000 to 35,000 clones; roughly 90% of them appeared once. The top ten hold approximately 11% of the sample. Sequenced material: peripheral blood. The receptors derive from a human donor in a cohort sampled during active COVID-19.

This clone was counted once. As DNA, the CDR3 is TGTGCCAGCAGTTCGCTAGCGGGAGCAGACTACAATGAGCAGTTCTTC. This sequence encodes CASSSLAGADYNEQFF. The chain links TRBV6-2 or TRBV6-3 to TRBJ2-1; 10 nucleotides align to TRBD2. CDR1 and CDR2 from the germline V gene are MNHEY and SVGEGT. J was trimmed by 3 bases and V by 4 bases; bases with no gene match: 6. This CDR3 has 16 residues.

The gene calls are TRBV27 and TRBJ2-5, with D possibly TRBD2 on 6 matching bases. The CDR3 is 14 amino acids. The V gene lost 5 bases and the J gene lost 5 bases, with 15 bases spanning the gap. Germline V gives CDR1 MNHEY, CDR2 SMNVEV (reference sequence). DNA for the CDR3: TGTGCCAGCAGTGACGATAGCGGTTGGGAGACCCAGTACTTC. Its protein is CASSDDSGWETQYF.

This clone was found once. This chain connects TRBV15 to TRBJ1-3; a weak D match, TRBD1 (6 bases). The V end was cut by 3 bases, the J end by 4 bases, with 16 bases between. The length of the CDR3 is 16 residues. Germline lookup yields CDR1 LNHNV and CDR2 YYDKDF (reference sequence). CDR3 DNA sequence: TGTGCCACCAGCAGGAGGCCAGGGGCCGAAGGAAACACCATATATTTT. Its protein product is CATSRRPGAEGNTIYF.

This chain joins TRBV4-3 and TRBJ2-5, with TRBD1 identical over 8 bases. Per germline, CDR1 LGHNA and CDR2 YSLEER. V lost 4 bases, J lost 5 bases, and 6 bases stayed unmatched. The CDR3 consists of 14 residues. The chain's CDR3 is CASSRDRQRETQYF. CDR3 DNA sequence: TGCGCCAGCAGCCGGGACAGGCAGAGGGAGACCCAGTACTTC.

This clone was detected once. The J gene is TRBJ2-1, the V gene TRBV11-3; TRBD2 agrees at 8 bases. With 5 bases clipped from V and 13 bases from J, the junction kept 10 bases outside the gene matches. The germline V gene has CDR1 SGHNT and CDR2 YENEEA. The CDR3 sequence is 13 residues long. CDR3 in DNA: TGTGCCAGCAGCCAGGGAGCGGGAGCCCCCCAGTTCTTC. This sequence encodes CASSQGAGAPQFF.